Here is one T cell receptor (beta chain) with its context. Looked up from germline, CDR1 is SQVTM and CDR2 is ANQGSEA. The CDR3 consists of 14 residues. The V and J ends lost 8 bases and 6 bases, in that order; junction bases with no gene match: 11. The PCR ran on 60 Vbeta and 13 Jbeta primers. Data came from immunoSEQ multiplex PCR; TCRdb stores just in-frame clones and leaves some out. The ten top clones account for around 5%, within a sample of just over 60,000 clones. This sample was included in a study of cytomegalovirus exposure and HLA in healthy donors. Sequencing was performed on PBMCs. This rearrangement joins TRBV29-1 to TRBJ2-3, with 10 bases that match TRBD2. This TCR derives from a young man in good health and CMV-seropositive. The CDR3 nucleotides are TGCAGCTCCCCAGGGTTTAGCGGGGGGGATACGCAGTATTTT. The encoded protein is CSSPGFSGGDTQYF.